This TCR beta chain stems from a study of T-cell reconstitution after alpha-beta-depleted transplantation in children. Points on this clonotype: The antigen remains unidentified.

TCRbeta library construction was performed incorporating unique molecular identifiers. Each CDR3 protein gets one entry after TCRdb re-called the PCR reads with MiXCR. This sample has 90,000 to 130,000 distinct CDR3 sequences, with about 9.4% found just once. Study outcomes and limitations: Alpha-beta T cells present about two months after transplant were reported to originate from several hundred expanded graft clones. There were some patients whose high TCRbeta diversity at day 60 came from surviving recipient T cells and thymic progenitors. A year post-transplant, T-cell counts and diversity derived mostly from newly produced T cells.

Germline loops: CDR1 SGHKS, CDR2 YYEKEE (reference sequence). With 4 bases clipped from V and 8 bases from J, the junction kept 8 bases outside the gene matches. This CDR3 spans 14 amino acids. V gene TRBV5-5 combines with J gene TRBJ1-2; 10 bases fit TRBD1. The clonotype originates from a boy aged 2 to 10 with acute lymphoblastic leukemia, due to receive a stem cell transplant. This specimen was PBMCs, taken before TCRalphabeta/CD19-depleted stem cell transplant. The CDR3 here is CASSATGTGDGYTF. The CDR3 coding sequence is TGTGCCAGCAGCGCCACCGGGACAGGGGACGGCTACACCTTC.